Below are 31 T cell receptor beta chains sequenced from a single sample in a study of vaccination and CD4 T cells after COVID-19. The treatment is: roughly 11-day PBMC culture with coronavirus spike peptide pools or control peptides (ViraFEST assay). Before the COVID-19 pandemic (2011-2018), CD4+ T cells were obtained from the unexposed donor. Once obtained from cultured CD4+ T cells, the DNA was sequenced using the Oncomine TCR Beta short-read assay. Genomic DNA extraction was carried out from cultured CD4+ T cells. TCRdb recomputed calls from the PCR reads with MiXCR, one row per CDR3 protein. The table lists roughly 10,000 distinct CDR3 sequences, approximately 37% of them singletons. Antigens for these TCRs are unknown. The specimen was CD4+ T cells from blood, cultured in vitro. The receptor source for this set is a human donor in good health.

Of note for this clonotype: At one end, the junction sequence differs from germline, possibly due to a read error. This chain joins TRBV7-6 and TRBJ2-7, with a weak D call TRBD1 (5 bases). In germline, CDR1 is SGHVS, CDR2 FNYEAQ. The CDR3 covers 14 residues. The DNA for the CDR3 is TGTGCTAGCAGCTTATCCCTAGGGGTCTACGAGCAGTACTTC. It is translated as CASSLSLGVYEQYF.

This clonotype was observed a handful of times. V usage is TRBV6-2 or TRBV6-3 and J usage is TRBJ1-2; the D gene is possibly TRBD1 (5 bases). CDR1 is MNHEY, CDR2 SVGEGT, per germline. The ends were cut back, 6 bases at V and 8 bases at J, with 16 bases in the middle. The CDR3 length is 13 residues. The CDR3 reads CASSRQTFGGYTF. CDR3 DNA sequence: TGTGCCAGCAGCCGACAGACATTTGGCGGCTACACCTTC.

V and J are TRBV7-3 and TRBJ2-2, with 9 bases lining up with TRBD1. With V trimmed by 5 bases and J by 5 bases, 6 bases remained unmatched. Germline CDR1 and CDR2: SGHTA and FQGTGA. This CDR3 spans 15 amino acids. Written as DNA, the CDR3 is TGTGCCAGCAGCCCGGACAGGGGAGGGACCGGGGAGCTGTTTTTT. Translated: CASSPDRGGTGELFF.

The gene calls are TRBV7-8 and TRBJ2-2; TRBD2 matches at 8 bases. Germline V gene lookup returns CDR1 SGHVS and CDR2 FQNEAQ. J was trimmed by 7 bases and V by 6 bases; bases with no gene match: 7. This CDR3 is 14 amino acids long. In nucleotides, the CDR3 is TGTGCCAGCAGAACAGCGGGAGCCGTCGGGGAGCTGTTTTTT. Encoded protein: CASRTAGAVGELFF.

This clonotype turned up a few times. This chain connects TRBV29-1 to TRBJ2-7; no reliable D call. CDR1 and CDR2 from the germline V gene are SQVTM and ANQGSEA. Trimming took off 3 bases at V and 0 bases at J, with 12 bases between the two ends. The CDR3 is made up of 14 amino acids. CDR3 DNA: TGCAGCGTTGAGAACAGACCAGCCTCCTACGAGCAGTACTTC. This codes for CSVENRPASYEQYF.

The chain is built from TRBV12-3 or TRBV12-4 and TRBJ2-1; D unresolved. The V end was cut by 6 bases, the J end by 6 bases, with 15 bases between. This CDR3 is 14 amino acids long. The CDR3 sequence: CASRYSQGANEQFF. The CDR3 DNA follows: TGTGCCAGCAGATACTCTCAAGGTGCCAATGAGCAGTTCTTC.

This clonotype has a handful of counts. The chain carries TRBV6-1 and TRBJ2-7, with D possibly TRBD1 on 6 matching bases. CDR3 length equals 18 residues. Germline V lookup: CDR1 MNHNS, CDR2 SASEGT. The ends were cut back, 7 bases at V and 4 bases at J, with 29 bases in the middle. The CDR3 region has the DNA TGTGCCAGCACCCAGCCCTTAGTAACCGGGACACATATTTACGAGCAGTACTTC. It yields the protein CASTQPLVTGTHIYEQYF.

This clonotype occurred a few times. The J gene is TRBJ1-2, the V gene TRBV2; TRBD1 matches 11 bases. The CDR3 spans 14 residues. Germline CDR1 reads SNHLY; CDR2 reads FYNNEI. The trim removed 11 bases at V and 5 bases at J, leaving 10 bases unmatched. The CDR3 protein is CAGGRDRGEYGYTF. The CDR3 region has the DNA TGTGCCGGAGGCCGGGACAGGGGGGAGTATGGCTACACCTTC.

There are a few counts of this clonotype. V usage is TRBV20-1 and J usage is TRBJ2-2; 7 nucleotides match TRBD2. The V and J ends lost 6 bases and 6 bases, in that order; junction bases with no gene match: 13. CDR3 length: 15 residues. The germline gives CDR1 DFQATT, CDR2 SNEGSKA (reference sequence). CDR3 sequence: CSAPTLGGRAGELFF. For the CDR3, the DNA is TGCAGTGCCCCCACTCTTGGAGGGAGGGCCGGGGAGCTGTTTTTT.

CDR3 in amino acids: CASRSTRLAGANNEQFF. CDR3 bases: TGTGCCAGCAGGTCCACCCGACTAGCGGGGGCCAACAATGAGCAGTTCTTC. This chain links TRBV11-2 with TRBJ2-1; 12 positions agree with TRBD2. The V segment lost 6 bases and the J segment 5 bases; nucleotides outside the gene matches: 11. This CDR3 is 17 amino acids long. Germline CDR1 reads SGHAT; CDR2 reads FQNNGV.

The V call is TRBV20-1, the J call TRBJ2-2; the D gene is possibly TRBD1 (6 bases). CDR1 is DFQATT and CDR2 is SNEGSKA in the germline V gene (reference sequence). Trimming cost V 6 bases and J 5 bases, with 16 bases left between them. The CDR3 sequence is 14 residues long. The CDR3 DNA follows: TGCAGTGCCTCAGAGAGAGGGACAACCGGGGAGCTGTTTTTT. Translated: CSASERGTTGELFF.

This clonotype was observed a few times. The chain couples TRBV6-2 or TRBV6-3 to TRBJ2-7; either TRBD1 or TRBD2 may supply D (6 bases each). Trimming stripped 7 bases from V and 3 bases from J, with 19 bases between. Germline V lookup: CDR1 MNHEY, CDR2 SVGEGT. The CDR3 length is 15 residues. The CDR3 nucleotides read TGTGCCAGCACCGAGGAGGGGGGACTCAACTACGAGCAGTACTTC. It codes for CASTEEGGLNYEQYF.

The CDR3 loop is CASSLGHRYSNYGYTF. CDR3 nucleotides: TGTGCCAGCAGTTTGGGACACCGGTATTCTAACTATGGCTACACCTTC. The V call is TRBV27, the J call TRBJ1-2, with D possibly TRBD1 on 6 matching bases. Germline loops: CDR1 MNHEY, CDR2 SMNVEV (reference sequence). This CDR3 has 16 amino acids. The V gene lost 3 bases and the J gene lost 0 bases, with 14 bases spanning the gap.

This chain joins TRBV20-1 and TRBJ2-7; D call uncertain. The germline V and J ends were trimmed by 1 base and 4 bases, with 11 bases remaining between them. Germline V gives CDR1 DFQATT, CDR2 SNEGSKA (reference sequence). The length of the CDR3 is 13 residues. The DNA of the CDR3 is TGCAGTGCTAGAGCTTCCAGGATATACGAGCAGTACTTC. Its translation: CSARASRIYEQYF.

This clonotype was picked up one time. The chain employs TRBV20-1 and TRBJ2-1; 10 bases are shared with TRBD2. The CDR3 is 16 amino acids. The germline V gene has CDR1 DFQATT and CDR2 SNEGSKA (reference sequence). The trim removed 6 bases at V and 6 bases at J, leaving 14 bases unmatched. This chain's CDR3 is CSAQGIAGGRGNEQFF. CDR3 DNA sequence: TGCAGTGCCCAAGGGATAGCGGGAGGAAGGGGCAATGAGCAGTTCTTC.

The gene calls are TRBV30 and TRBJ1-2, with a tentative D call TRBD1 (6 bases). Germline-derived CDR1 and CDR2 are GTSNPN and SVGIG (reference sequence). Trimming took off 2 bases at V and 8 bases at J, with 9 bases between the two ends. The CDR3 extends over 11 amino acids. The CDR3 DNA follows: TGTGCCTGGAGTACCGGGGGCGGCTACACCTTC. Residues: CAWSTGGGYTF.

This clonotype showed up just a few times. The CDR3 nucleotides read TGTGCCAGCCGACAGGGGACTGGCAATCAGCCCCAGCATTTT. Encoded protein: CASRQGTGNQPQHF. The chain carries TRBV27 and TRBJ1-5; 8 nucleotides agree with TRBD1. The CDR3 is 14 residues long. Germline V gene sequence: CDR1 MNHEY, CDR2 SMNVEV (reference sequence). Trimming at V came to 8 bases and at J to 2 bases, leaving 5 bases not matched to a gene.

The CDR3 DNA is TGTGCCAGTAGTATAGGTGCCAGGGCGAACACTGAAGCTTTCTTT. Translated, it gives CASSIGARANTEAFF. The V and J genes are TRBV19 and TRBJ1-1, with D perhaps matching TRBD1 (5 bases). V lost 1 base to trimming and J lost 1 base, with 10 bases between them. CDR1 is LNHDA and CDR2 is SQIVND in the germline V gene (reference sequence). CDR3 size: 15 residues.

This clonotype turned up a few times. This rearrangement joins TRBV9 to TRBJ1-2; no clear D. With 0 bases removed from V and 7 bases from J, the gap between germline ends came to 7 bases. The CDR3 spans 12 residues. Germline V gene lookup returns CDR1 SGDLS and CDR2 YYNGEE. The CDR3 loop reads CASSVGVGGYTF. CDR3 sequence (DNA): TGTGCCAGCAGCGTAGGGGTAGGTGGCTACACCTTC. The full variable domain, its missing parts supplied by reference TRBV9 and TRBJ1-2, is DSGVTQTPKHLITATGQRVTLRCSPRSGDLSVYWYQQSLDQGLQFLIQYYNGEERAKGNILERFSAQQFPDLHSELNLSSLELGDSALYFCASSVGVGGYTFGSGTRLTVV.

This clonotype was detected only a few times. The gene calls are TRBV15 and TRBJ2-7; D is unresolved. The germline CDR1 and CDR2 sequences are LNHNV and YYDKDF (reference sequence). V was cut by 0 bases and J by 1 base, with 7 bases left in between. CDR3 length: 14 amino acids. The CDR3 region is CATSRDIQSYEQYF. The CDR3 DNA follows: TGTGCCACCAGCAGAGATATCCAGTCCTACGAGCAGTACTTC.

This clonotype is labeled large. CDR3 in amino acids: CATSDPPRLETQYF. CDR3 nucleotides: TGTGCCACCAGTGACCCGCCGCGGCTAGAGACCCAGTACTTC. This chain uses TRBV24-1 with TRBJ2-5; no definite D call. Germline CDR1 reads KGHDR; CDR2 reads SFDVKD. This CDR3 spans 14 amino acids. Trimming cost V 4 bases and J 4 bases, with 12 bases left between them.

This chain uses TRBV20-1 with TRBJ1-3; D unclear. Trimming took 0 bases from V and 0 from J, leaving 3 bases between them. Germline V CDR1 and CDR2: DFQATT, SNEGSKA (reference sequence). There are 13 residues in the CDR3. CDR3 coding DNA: TGCAGTGCTAGAGAGGTCTCTGGAAACACCATATATTTT. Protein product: CSAREVSGNTIYF.

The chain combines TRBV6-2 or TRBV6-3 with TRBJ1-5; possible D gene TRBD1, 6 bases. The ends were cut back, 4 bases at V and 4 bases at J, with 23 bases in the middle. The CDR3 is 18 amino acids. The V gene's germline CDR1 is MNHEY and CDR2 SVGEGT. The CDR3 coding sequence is TGTGCCAGCAGTTGGGACGGCGCGACAGGAGGGAGGAATCAGCCCCAGCATTTT. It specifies CASSWDGATGGRNQPQHF.

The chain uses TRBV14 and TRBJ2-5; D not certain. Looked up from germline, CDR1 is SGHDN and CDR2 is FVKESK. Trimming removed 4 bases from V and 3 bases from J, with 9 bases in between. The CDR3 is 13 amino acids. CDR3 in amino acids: CASSRMGKETQYF. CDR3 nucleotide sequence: TGTGCCAGCAGCCGTATGGGTAAAGAGACCCAGTACTTC.

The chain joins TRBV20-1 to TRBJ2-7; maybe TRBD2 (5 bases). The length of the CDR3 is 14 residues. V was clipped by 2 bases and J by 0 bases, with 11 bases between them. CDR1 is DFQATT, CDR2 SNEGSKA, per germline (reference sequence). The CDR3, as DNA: TGCAGTGCTAGATCGGACTTTAGCTCCTACGAGCAGTACTTC. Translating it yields CSARSDFSSYEQYF.

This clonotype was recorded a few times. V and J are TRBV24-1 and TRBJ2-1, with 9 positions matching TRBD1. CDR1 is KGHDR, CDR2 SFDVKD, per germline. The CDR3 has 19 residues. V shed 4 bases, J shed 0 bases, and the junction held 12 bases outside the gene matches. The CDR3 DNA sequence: TGTGCCACCAGTGAACCCACCGGGACAGGGAAAAGCTCCTACAATGAGCAGTTCTTC. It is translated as CATSEPTGTGKSSYNEQFF.

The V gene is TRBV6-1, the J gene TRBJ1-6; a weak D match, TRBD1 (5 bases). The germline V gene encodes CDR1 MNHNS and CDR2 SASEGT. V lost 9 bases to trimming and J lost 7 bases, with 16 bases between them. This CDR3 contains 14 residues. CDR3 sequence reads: CASRGGVENSPLHF. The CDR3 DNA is TGTGCCAGTCGGGGGGGTGTGGAGAATTCACCCCTCCACTTT.

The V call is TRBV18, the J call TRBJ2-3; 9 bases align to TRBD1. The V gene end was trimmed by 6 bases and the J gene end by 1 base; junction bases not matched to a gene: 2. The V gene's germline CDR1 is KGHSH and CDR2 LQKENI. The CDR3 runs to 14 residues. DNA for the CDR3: TGTGCCAGCTCGCGGACAGGGGGCACAGATACGCAGTATTTT. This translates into CASSRTGGTDTQYF.

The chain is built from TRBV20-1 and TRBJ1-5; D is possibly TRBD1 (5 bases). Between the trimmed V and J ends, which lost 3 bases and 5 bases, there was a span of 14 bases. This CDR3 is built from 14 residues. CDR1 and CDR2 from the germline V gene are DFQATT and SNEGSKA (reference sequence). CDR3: CSASQGEGYQPQHF. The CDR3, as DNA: TGCAGTGCTAGCCAGGGCGAGGGGTATCAGCCCCAGCATTTT.

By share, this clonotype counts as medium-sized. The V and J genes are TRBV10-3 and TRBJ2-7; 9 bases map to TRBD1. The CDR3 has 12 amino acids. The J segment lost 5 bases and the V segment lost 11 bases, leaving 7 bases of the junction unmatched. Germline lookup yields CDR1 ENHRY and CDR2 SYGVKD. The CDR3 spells CAVAGTGNEQYF. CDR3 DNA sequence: TGTGCCGTAGCCGGGACAGGGAACGAGCAGTACTTC.

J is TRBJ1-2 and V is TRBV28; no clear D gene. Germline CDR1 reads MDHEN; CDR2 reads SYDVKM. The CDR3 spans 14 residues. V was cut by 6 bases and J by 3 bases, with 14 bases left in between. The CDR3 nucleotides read TGTGCCAGCAGCCCCTCCTGGGAGGACTATGGCTACACCTTC. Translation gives CASSPSWEDYGYTF.